The 10 T cell receptor beta chains reported below all come from one sample, sequenced in a study of blood T cells in healthy people across ages. Primers used in a second PCR of about 6 to 12 cycles were a sample-barcoded 5' primer and a J-beta primer mix. TCRdb re-analysed the 5' RACE reads in MiXCR, keeping a single row per CDR3 protein. The sample lists roughly 1,800,000 distinct CDR3 sequences, 40% to 55% occurring once. Sequencing was done on a sample of blood. The receptors were gathered from a woman between 35 and 50 years old in good health.

The chain uses TRBV4-2 and TRBJ2-6, with 8 bases identical to TRBD2. With V trimmed by 1 base and J by 0 bases, 14 bases remained unmatched. Germline CDR1 and CDR2: LGHNA and YNFKEQ. This CDR3 is 21 amino acids long. The CDR3 DNA follows: TGTGCCAGCAGCCAAGGACGGGGGGGACAAGGCCTTCTCTCTGGGGCCAACGTCCTGACTTTC. It is translated as CASSQGRGGQGLLSGANVLTF.

The V call is TRBV5-5, the J call TRBJ2-2; the match to TRBD1 covers 9 bases. This CDR3 spans 15 amino acids. Germline assignment: CDR1 SGHKS and CDR2 YYEKEE (reference sequence). The V segment lost 4 bases and the J segment 6 bases; nucleotides outside the gene matches: 7. DNA of the CDR3: TGTGCCAGCAGCATAGTAACAGGGGGCCCCGGGGAGCTGTTTTTT. This gives the protein CASSIVTGGPGELFF.

This clonotype has a single count. The chain combines TRBV29-1 with TRBJ2-3, with D tentatively TRBD2 (6 bases). The CDR3 covers 15 residues. The V end was cut by 6 bases, the J end by 4 bases, with 20 bases between. The germline V gene has CDR1 SQVTM and CDR2 ANQGSEA. CDR3: CSVQPRRGGPDTQYF. Here the CDR3 DNA reads TGCAGCGTCCAACCCCGTCGGGGAGGACCAGATACGCAGTATTTT.

The chain couples TRBV12-3 or TRBV12-4 to TRBJ2-3; 7 bases align to TRBD2. This CDR3 is built from 15 residues. J was trimmed by 2 bases and V by 8 bases; bases with no gene match: 10. The CDR3 nucleotides read TGTGCCAGCGCGACCGGGACTACATACACAGATACGCAGTATTTT. Its translation is CASATGTTYTDTQYF.

V and J are TRBV2 and TRBJ1-2, with TRBD1 identical over 8 bases. The CDR3 has 13 residues. In germline, CDR1 is SNHLY, CDR2 FYNNEI. J was trimmed by 6 bases and V by 6 bases; bases with no gene match: 6. The CDR3 region has the DNA TGTGCCAGCAGCGAGACAGGGGTGGATGGCTACACCTTC. Its protein product is CASSETGVDGYTF.

The chain employs TRBV10-3 and TRBJ2-7, with 8 bases matching TRBD1. Trimming removed 5 bases from V and 4 bases from J; junction bases left unmatched: 4. This CDR3 has 13 amino acids. Germline CDR1 reads ENHRY; CDR2 reads SYGVKD. The CDR3 DNA is TGTGCCATCAGTCGGACAGGGTCTTACGAGCAGTACTTC. The encoded protein is CAISRTGSYEQYF.

The chain combines TRBV10-3 with TRBJ2-3; 9 bases agree with TRBD2. V shed 2 bases and J 3 bases; nucleotides not matched to a gene: 3. This CDR3 has 15 amino acids. Germline loops: CDR1 ENHRY, CDR2 SYGVKD. Here the CDR3 DNA reads TGTGCCATCAGTGAGGTAGCGGGGGCGACAGATACGCAGTATTTT. Protein: CAISEVAGATDTQYF.

This chain connects TRBV6-2 or TRBV6-3 to TRBJ2-5, with TRBD1 identical over 8 bases. The V segment lost 5 bases and the J segment 6 bases; nucleotides outside the gene matches: 8. The CDR3 is 14 residues long. Germline values: CDR1 MNHEY, CDR2 SVGEGT. CDR3 protein: CASSVTGASKTQYF. CDR3 nucleotide sequence: TGTGCCAGCAGTGTGACAGGGGCTTCGAAGACCCAGTACTTC.

The rearrangement uses TRBV7-6 and TRBJ1-2; no reliable D call. Germline V CDR1 and CDR2: SGHVS, FNYEAQ. This CDR3 has 15 residues. Trimming shortened V by 5 bases and J by 2 bases, and 15 bases separated the two germline ends. CDR3 in amino acids: CASSLFEGTNYGYTF. CDR3 coding DNA: TGTGCCAGCAGCCTCTTTGAGGGCACAAACTATGGCTACACCTTC.

This clonotype appeared a few times. The chain carries TRBV20-1 and TRBJ1-5, with D hard to call. CDR3 length: 17 residues. From germline, CDR1 is DFQATT and CDR2 SNEGSKA (reference sequence). V was shortened by 0 bases and J by 7 bases, with 22 bases between the two germline ends. CDR3 sequence reads: CSARDMGVPGSGQPQHF. CDR3 in DNA: TGCAGTGCTAGAGATATGGGAGTCCCGGGTTCGGGCCAGCCCCAGCATTTT.